This T cell receptor beta chain emerged from a study of T cells in women clearing cervical HPV infection. In the study overall: Case blood was drawn when the lesion was first found; control blood after infection became undetectable. HLA type stays a possible confounder, typing being limited.

Study outcomes and limitations: Unknown T-cell numbers per sample may underlie the richness differences.

About this clone: No antigen is known for it.

Assay used: immunoSEQ multiplex PCR; TCRdb lists only in-frame clones, some missing. Reported are approximately 34,000 clones; the ten largest clones contain roughly 1.5%. Input material: blood buffy coat. This TCR was sampled from a woman aged 18 to 75 with a cervical HPV16 infection that either progressed to CIN3+ or cleared (not recorded which).

CDR3 in amino acids: CASSLSGFSEAFF. The sequenced CDR3 bases are TGCGCCAGCAGCTTGTCGGGTTTTTCTGAA. The V call is TRBV5-1, the J call TRBJ1-1; D gene ambiguous. Coverage ceases 3 residues before the CDR3 finishes, and the germline J gene fills in the end. The CDR3 length is 13 residues. Between the trimmed V and J ends, which lost 1 base and 6 bases, there was a span of 10 bases. Germline CDR1 is SGHRS and CDR2 is YFSETQ.